The 3 T cell receptor beta chains below all came from one sample that was sequenced in a study of identical twins. TCRdb re-analysed the 5' RACE reads in MiXCR, keeping a single row per CDR3 protein. The repertoire holds about 330,000 distinct CDR3 sequences, with 9% to 15% as singletons. The sample was also linked to a second study, of yellow fever vaccine responses in identical twins.

The sample was CD8+ T cells sorted from blood. The receptors originated from a young woman in good health.

This clonotype was seen more than once but under ten times. V usage is TRBV28 and J usage is TRBJ1-6, with D possibly TRBD1 on 5 matching bases. The V gene's germline CDR1 is MDHEN and CDR2 SYDVKM. The CDR3 totals 17 residues. With 5 bases removed from V and 4 bases from J, the gap between germline ends came to 18 bases. CDR3 DNA: TGTGCCAGCAGTACAAGCCGGCGGGGGGGGTATAATTCACCCCTCCACTTT. Translating it yields CASSTSRRGGYNSPLHF.

The sample holds many counts of this clonotype. The chain joins TRBV12-3 or TRBV12-4 to TRBJ1-1; D uncertain. V lost 6 bases, J lost 1 base, and 9 bases lay in between. The CDR3 contains 13 residues. This CDR3 reads CASRIGRNTEAFF. CDR3 in DNA: TGTGCCAGCAGAATAGGGAGGAACACTGAAGCTTTCTTT.

This clonotype was recorded a few times. The V gene is TRBV27, the J gene TRBJ2-1, with 10 bases matching TRBD2. The CDR3 covers 17 residues. J was trimmed by 1 base and V by 1 base; bases with no gene match: 4. Germline loops: CDR1 MNHEY, CDR2 SMNVEV (reference sequence). In DNA form, the CDR3 reads TGTGCCAGCAGTTTATTAGCGGGGGGACTATCCTACAATGAGCAGTTCTTC. It translates to CASSLLAGGLSYNEQFF.